This TCR beta chain was profiled in a study of regulatory T cells in long-lasting Graves disease (dated by TCRdb to about 2021). General notes on the study: Antithyroid drugs had been taken for less than 3 months by newly diagnosed Graves' disease patients. A total of roughly 33 samples underwent TCR sequencing: some 13 from persistent and some 20 from newly diagnosed Graves' disease patients. The study was registered as a clinical trial and conducted in China. This study used TCR sequencing and RNA sequencing of peripheral blood to compare persistent Graves' disease patients against newly diagnosed Graves' disease patients. The full study reports these points: More public clonotypes were shared among persistent patients (roughly 2,700) than among newly diagnosed patients (roughly 960). Compared with newly diagnosed patients, patients with persistent Graves' disease had lower TCR Shannon entropy and fewer highly expanded clones, which suggests clonal expansion. Persistent disease showed preferential use of TRBV28, TRBJ1-2 and TRBJ2-5, whereas newly diagnosed disease favored TRBV20-1 and TRBJ2-1. Sequencing and analysis were restricted to the TCR beta chain. The small sample size was acknowledged by the authors as a limitation that may reduce accuracy. Peripheral blood alone was examined, since thyroid tissue, which constituted the primary lesion, could not be accessed.

The sample's time point label, decoded: newly diagnosed GD, antithyroid drugs for less than 3 months. RNA was extracted from PBMCs in TRIzol for both TCR sequencing and RNA sequencing. The diagnosis of Graves' disease was made according to American Thyroid Association guidelines. Recruitment of patients was carried out at an endocrinology department in Xi'an, China. Each patient gave approximately 9 milliliters of peripheral blood, collected in an EDTA anticoagulant tube. PBMCs were isolated by Ficoll Paque Plus density gradient separation without further T cell sorting. An Agilent 2100 Bioanalyzer and agarose gel were used to check RNA quality, and a NanoDrop 2000 was used to measure RNA concentration. Measured from the cysteine to the phenylalanine, the CDR3 is 13 residues long. Only CDR3 DNA remains: 39 bases, in frame from the first base. The germline V gene specifies SGHRS as CDR1 and YFSETQ as CDR2. The junction carries 5 bases between V and J, which are trimmed by 4 bases and 0 bases respectively.

The library was obtained by multiplex PCR. Sequencing took place on an Illumina HiSeq 4000. CDR3 regions were amplified by Arm-PCR with iRepertoire HTBI primers to construct TCR beta libraries. Before sequencing, the PCR products underwent gel purification. In the paper's pipeline: A total of roughly 65 TRBV and under 15 TRBJ segments were identified across samples and were used for gene usage analysis of CDR3 amino acid clonotypes. COPE and FqMerger were used to merge the filtered high-quality paired reads into contigs. BLAST was used to align contigs to IMGT TRBV, TRBD and TRBJ reference genes, and CDR3 was defined according to IMGT. Clonotypes above 0.1% frequency were classified as highly expanded clones. Repertoire diversity was measured by Shannon entropy, and V-J evenness by the Gini coefficient. Public clonotypes were defined as clonotypes shared by more than one individual. TCRdb passed the public sequencing reads through fastp at Q25 and MiXCR, retaining productive beta sequences. Each entry is one CDR3 protein sequence, shown with its most common DNA and genes. TCRdb, rather than the study authors, made the V and J calls. The sample table shows under 450,000 distinct CDR3 sequences, and about 16% are seen once. The ten largest account for around 20% of the sample.

This clonotype has ten or more counts. Which antigen it targets is not known. No much larger clone exists at a distance of one base, and base qualities are not known. This sample also appeared in a second study, on T cells in Graves' hyperthyroidism and ophthalmopathy. The second investigation adds: Stable Graves' hyperthyroidism was defined as no progression to ophthalmopathy during 18 months of follow-up. Hyperthyroidism patients were newly diagnosed, had a disease duration of under 2 months, and were aged 18 to 65 years. The study excluded patients with uncontrolled infections, other autoimmune diseases, pregnancy or lactation. Clinical symptoms, serum thyroxine and TRAb, thyroid ultrasound, and orbital computed tomography formed the basis for the diagnoses. The first round of RT-PCR for the TCR CDR3 was performed with the HTBI primer set and the Qiagen OneStep RT-PCR kit. Most expanded thyroid clonotypes (frequency above 0.001) were also found in blood, which suggests that blood repertoires may mirror thyroid immune responses. A 13 V-J signature model separated ophthalmopathy from stable hyperthyroidism, with over 85% sensitivity and 81% to 83% specificity in cross-validation and 80%/75% in testing. In validation, the model predicted progression to ophthalmopathy with around 71% sensitivity and around 72% specificity, a median of about six months before onset. To identify distinguishing TCR V-J signatures, a discovery cohort of around 98 patients was used, comprising 43 with Graves' ophthalmopathy and under 60 with stable Graves' hyperthyroidism. Whether ophthalmopathy could be predicted prospectively was tested in an independent validation cohort made up of fewer than 20 hyperthyroidism patients plus 17 patients who later progressed to ophthalmopathy. The 75 to 100 discovery patients were randomly divided into training and test sets at a 7:3 ratio. In more than 5 Graves' hyperthyroidism patients, the study also compared T-cell repertoires from thyroid tissue with T-cell repertoires from blood. After sampling, hyperthyroidism patients received methimazole starting at 30 mg daily, and ophthalmopathy patients received high-dose intravenous methylprednisolone. Libraries were constructed in a second round of multiplex PCR, after which size selection and purification were performed. The libraries were sequenced on an Illumina HiSeq2000 using paired-end 100 bp reads. SOAPnuke was used to process the raw data, removing reads that contained adapters or uncalled bases, had a mean Phred below 15, or lacked an exact match to the constant primer or identifier. High-quality paired reads were merged using COPE v1.2.5, and each unique nucleotide sequence was defined as a clonotype. Clonotypes were aligned to IMGT TRBV, TRBD and TRBJ reference segments using MiTCR v1.1. Only V-J combinations with frequency above 0.0001, covering 99% to 99.2% of repertoires, were analysed. A TCS score was defined as the ratio of F50 (clonal expansion) to E x V (chaos), with BLOSUM62-based TCRdist applied between CDR3 peptides within each V-J. Welch's t-statistics and random forest reduced several hundred V-J features to 10 to 15, which were used in a naive Bayes classifier (R e1071). Sample size was not statistically predetermined, and blinding of investigators to group allocation was not performed. According to the paper, TCR Vbeta CDR3 sequencing was carried out on 135 peripheral blood samples, which came from some 41 ophthalmopathy, around 75 hyperthyroidism and roughly 17 progressor patients.

The sequences come from peripheral blood mononuclear cells (PBMCs), collected at new diagnosis, from a patient treated with antithyroid drugs. This TCR was recovered from a woman aged 18-35 years with Graves disease. Donor details come from another sample of the same person, matched by shared clones. Rearrangement joined TRBV5-1 to TRBJ1-5, with the D gene uncertain. CDR3 loop: CASSNNSNQPQHF. The DNA reads as follows: TGCGCCAGCAGCAATAATAGCAATCAGCCCCAGCATTTT.